A single sample gave rise to the 30 T cell receptor beta chains below, sequenced in a study of OX40 agonist ivuxolimab in advanced cancers. Libraries were prepared by immunoSEQ multiplex PCR; TCRdb keeps only in-frame clonotypes and omits some of them. This table has over 50,000 clones, approximately 86% appearing once. The sequences come from CD4+ or CD8+ T cells sorted from blood, collected in a trial of the OX40 agonist ivuxolimab. The origin of the receptors is an adult with an advanced solid tumor such as melanoma, head and neck, liver or kidney cancer.

The gene calls are TRBV10-3 and TRBJ2-5, with TRBD2 as a possible D gene (6 bases). The CDR3 contains 14 residues. V was trimmed by 4 bases and J by 1 base, leaving 10 bases between them. Germline V gives CDR1 ENHRY, CDR2 SYGVKD. The CDR3 region has the DNA TGTGCCATCAGTGTAGGAGGGCCCCAAGAGACCCAGTACTTC. Protein sequence: CAISVGGPQETQYF.

This clone appeared a few times. The chain recombines TRBV9 with TRBJ1-2; tentative D call: TRBD1 (6 bases). V was pared by 3 bases and J by 8 bases, with 11 bases between. The CDR3 has 12 residues. Germline V gene sequence: CDR1 SGDLS, CDR2 YYNGEE. In DNA form, the CDR3 reads TGTGCCAGCAGCGGCCCAGGGGTGGGCTACACCTTC. Translation: CASSGPGVGYTF. Full variable domain (outside the CDR3, taken from reference TRBV9 and TRBJ1-2): DSGVTQTPKHLITATGQRVTLRCSPRSGDLSVYWYQQSLDQGLQFLIQYYNGEERAKGNILERFSAQQFPDLHSELNLSSLELGDSALYFCASSGPGVGYTFGSGTRLTVV.

The chain uses TRBV28 and TRBJ1-4; 7 bases match TRBD1. Per the germline V gene, CDR1 is MDHEN and CDR2 is SYDVKM. J was trimmed by 5 bases and V by 3 bases; bases with no gene match: 6. The CDR3 consists of 15 residues. The CDR3 nucleotides are TGTGCCAGCAGTTTGCGGACAGGAGCAAATGAAAAACTGTTTTTT. It specifies CASSLRTGANEKLFF.

The chain employs TRBV10-3 and TRBJ2-3, with TRBD1 matching 7 bases. The trim removed 7 bases at V and 3 bases at J, leaving 4 bases unmatched. Germline V CDR1 and CDR2: ENHRY, SYGVKD. The length of the CDR3 is 13 residues. CDR3 protein: CAIKRGQTDTQYF. In DNA, the CDR3 is TGTGCCATCAAGAGGGGGCAGACAGATACGCAGTATTTT.

The V and J genes are TRBV7-2 and TRBJ2-5, with 9 bases lining up with TRBD2. Germline CDR1 and CDR2: SGHTA and FQGNSA. The ends lost 5 bases at V and 6 bases at J; junction bases unmatched: 7. The CDR3 sequence is 14 residues long. The CDR3 bases are TGTGCCAGCAGCAATAGCGGGAGTTTTCAGACCCAGTACTTC. This translates into CASSNSGSFQTQYF. Full variable domain (missing parts from reference TRBV7-2 and TRBJ2-5): GAGVSQSPSNKVTEKGKDVELRCDPISGHTALYWYRQSLGQGLEFLIYFQGNSAPDKSGLPSDRFSAERTGGSVSTLTIQRTQQEDSAVYLCASSNSGSFQTQYFGPGTRLLVL.

The chain recombines TRBV5-1 with TRBJ2-3; possible D gene TRBD2, 5 bases. CDR3 size: 14 residues. CDR1 and CDR2 from the germline V gene are SGHRS and YFSETQ. V shed 5 bases and J shed 1 base, with 11 bases lying between them. CDR3 bases: TGCGCCAGCAGTCCCGACTACGGCACAGATACGCAGTATTTT. Residues: CASSPDYGTDTQYF.

This clone appeared once. This chain connects TRBV28 to TRBJ1-2, with TRBD1 matching 7 bases. The CDR3 extends over 15 amino acids. Germline V gene data show CDR1 as MDHEN and CDR2 as SYDVKM. The V segment lost 3 bases and the J segment 4 bases; nucleotides outside the gene matches: 8. CDR3 in amino acids: CASSLSSTGAYGYTF. The CDR3 DNA reads TGTGCCAGCAGTTTGTCCTCCACAGGGGCCTATGGCTACACCTTC.

The chain combines TRBV11-2 with TRBJ2-7, with D maybe TRBD2 (5 bases). V lost 7 bases to trimming and J lost 2 bases, with 15 bases between them. There are 14 residues in the CDR3. Germline CDR1 SGHAT, CDR2 FQNNGV. Here the CDR3 DNA reads TGTGCCAGCACCCCGACCGGGATTACCTACGAGCAGTACTTC. It encodes CASTPTGITYEQYF.

The gene calls are TRBV5-1 and TRBJ2-1; D gene unclear. This CDR3 is 13 amino acids long. Germline CDR1 SGHRS, CDR2 YFSETQ. The germline V and J ends were trimmed by 7 bases and 0 bases, with 8 bases remaining between them. CDR3 in DNA: TGCGCCAGCTGCGAGGTCTCCTACAATGAGCAGTTCTTC. Amino acids: CASCEVSYNEQFF.

The chain joins TRBV9 to TRBJ2-3; 10 nucleotides agree with TRBD2. The V gene end was trimmed by 1 base and the J gene end by 4 bases; junction bases not matched to a gene: 6. Per the germline V gene, CDR1 is SGDLS and CDR2 is YYNGEE. The CDR3 covers 16 residues. The CDR3 loop reads CASSVRAGGPADTQYF. The CDR3 DNA sequence: TGTGCCAGCAGCGTAAGAGCGGGGGGGCCCGCAGATACGCAGTATTTT. Complete variable domain (other parts from reference TRBV9 and TRBJ2-3): DSGVTQTPKHLITATGQRVTLRCSPRSGDLSVYWYQQSLDQGLQFLIQYYNGEERAKGNILERFSAQQFPDLHSELNLSSLELGDSALYFCASSVRAGGPADTQYFGPGTRLTVL.

This chain joins TRBV25-1 and TRBJ1-2; D is ambiguous. Trimming removed 3 bases at V and 3 bases at J, with 8 bases between. In germline, CDR1 is MGHDK, CDR2 SYGVNS. There are 13 residues in the CDR3. CDR3 amino acids: CASSDLGDYGYTF. CDR3 coding DNA: TGTGCCAGCAGTGACCTGGGTGACTATGGCTACACCTTC.

This chain joins TRBV10-2 and TRBJ2-1, with D possibly TRBD2 on 6 matching bases. The V gene's germline CDR1 is WSHSY and CDR2 SAAADI. Deletions cut 7 bases from V and 9 bases from J, with 10 bases between. The CDR3 sequence is 11 residues long. The CDR3 is CASTRRGEQFF. The CDR3 region has the DNA TGCGCCAGCACCCGGAGGGGTGAGCAGTTCTTC.

This rearrangement joins TRBV7-8 to TRBJ2-2; D may be TRBD2 (5 bases). This CDR3 has 13 residues. V dropped 3 bases and J dropped 4 bases, with 6 bases sitting between them. Looked up from germline, CDR1 is SGHVS and CDR2 is FQNEAQ. The CDR3 sequence: CASSFGITGELFF. CDR3 DNA: TGTGCCAGCAGCTTCGGGATCACCGGGGAGCTGTTTTTT.

The chain combines TRBV28 with TRBJ1-3; D is perhaps TRBD1 (6 bases). The CDR3 spans 15 residues. Germline V gives CDR1 MDHEN, CDR2 SYDVKM. V lost 5 bases and J lost 2, with 13 bases in between. DNA of the CDR3: TGTGCCAGCAGTCCCACAGGGATTACTGGAAACACCATATATTTT. Translated: CASSPTGITGNTIYF.

This rearrangement joins TRBV9 to TRBJ2-3, with 16 bases that match TRBD2. The CDR3 is 17 residues long. V dropped 3 bases and J dropped 1; count of bases not matched to a gene: 2. Per the germline V gene, CDR1 is SGDLS and CDR2 is YYNGEE. CDR3 amino acids: CASSGGTSGGGTDTQYF. The CDR3 nucleotides read TGTGCCAGCAGCGGAGGGACTAGCGGGGGGGGCACAGATACGCAGTATTTT.

The chain has TRBV19 and TRBJ2-6; 10 bases are a match to TRBD1. This CDR3 spans 19 amino acids. The ends lost 0 bases at V and 2 bases at J; junction bases unmatched: 7. From germline, CDR1 is LNHDA and CDR2 SQIVND (reference sequence). In nucleotides, the CDR3 is TGTGCCAGTAGTATAGAGGCTGACAGGGGGCAGACTGGGGCCAACGTCCTGACTTTC. Its translation is CASSIEADRGQTGANVLTF.

The chain links TRBV5-1 to TRBJ1-3; 8 nucleotides match TRBD1. This CDR3 has 15 residues. The germline V gene has CDR1 SGHRS and CDR2 YFSETQ. J gave up 2 bases and V 0 bases, and 1 base lay outside the gene matches. CDR3 DNA: TGCGCCAGCAGCTTGGAACAGGGGGCTGGAAACACCATATATTTT. The encoded protein is CASSLEQGAGNTIYF.

This clone was seen just once. The chain is built from TRBV7-9 and TRBJ2-5; D unresolved. V was shortened by 8 bases and J by 0 bases, with 13 bases between the two germline ends. The CDR3 has 14 residues. CDR1 and CDR2 from the germline V gene are SEHNR and FQNEAQ (reference sequence). DNA of the CDR3: TGTGCCAGCTCCCAATACAAGAACCAAGAGACCCAGTACTTC. It translates to CASSQYKNQETQYF.

The V gene is TRBV19, the J gene TRBJ2-3; no firm D call. Trimming removed 5 bases from V and 1 base from J, with 7 bases in between. Germline V lookup: CDR1 LNHDA, CDR2 SQIVND (reference sequence). The CDR3 loop spans 13 amino acids. The CDR3 is CASSPGGTDTQYF. Here the CDR3 DNA reads TGTGCCAGTAGTCCCGGAGGCACAGATACGCAGTATTTT.

The chain links TRBV6-1 to TRBJ2-1; 7 nucleotides align to TRBD2. The germline CDR1 and CDR2 sequences are MNHNS and SASEGT. The CDR3 sequence is 15 residues long. The J segment lost 2 bases and the V segment lost 7 bases, leaving 8 bases of the junction unmatched. The CDR3 DNA is TGTGCCAGCACCCCGTTCGGGGGGACCTACAATGAGCAGTTCTTC. Translating it yields CASTPFGGTYNEQFF.

This clone appeared a single time. CDR3: CASSPSGGAGQPQHF. The CDR3 DNA reads as TGTGCCAGCAGCCCGTCAGGGGGCGCGGGTCAGCCCCAGCATTTT. The chain links TRBV9 to TRBJ1-5; 8 nucleotides match TRBD1. The CDR3 is 15 amino acids. With V trimmed by 4 bases and J by 6 bases, 9 bases remained unmatched. Germline CDR1 reads SGDLS; CDR2 reads YYNGEE.

The chain combines TRBV2 with TRBJ2-7, with 11 bases aligning to TRBD1. Trimming removed 6 bases from V and 7 bases from J; junction bases left unmatched: 5. This CDR3 spans 13 amino acids. The germline V gene encodes CDR1 SNHLY and CDR2 FYNNEI. CDR3 in amino acids: CASRGTGGWEQYF. CDR3 DNA: TGTGCCAGCAGGGGGACAGGGGGATGGGAGCAGTACTTC. The full variable domain, rest sourced from reference TRBV2 and TRBJ2-7, is EPEVTQTPSHQVTQMGQEVILRCVPISNHLYFYWYRQILGQKVEFLVSFYNNEISEKSEIFDDQFSVERPDGSNFTLKIRSTKLEDSAMYFCASRGTGGWEQYFGPGTRLTVT.

The chain links TRBV11-1 to TRBJ2-1; D possibly corresponds to TRBD1 (6 bases). The germline V gene encodes CDR1 SGHAT and CDR2 FQDESV (reference sequence). V was shortened by 8 bases and J by 4 bases, with 12 bases between the two germline ends. CDR3 length: 13 residues. The CDR3 here is CASGPTGYNEQFF. CDR3 nucleotides: TGTGCCAGCGGGCCGACAGGTTACAATGAGCAGTTCTTC.

This clone has just one count. V is TRBV4-3 and J is TRBJ2-1; 11 nucleotides line up with TRBD2. The V segment lost 3 bases and the J segment 7 bases; nucleotides outside the gene matches: 8. Germline loops: CDR1 LGHNA, CDR2 YSLEER. The CDR3 consists of 16 residues. CDR3 loop: CASSQGLAGGRNEQFF. CDR3 coding DNA: TGCGCCAGCAGCCAGGGCTTAGCGGGAGGGCGGAATGAGCAGTTCTTC.

The chain has TRBV6-6 and TRBJ2-1; D possibly corresponds to TRBD2 (7 bases). The V end lost 8 bases, the J end lost 5 bases, and 16 bases lay between the germline ends. CDR1 MNHNY and CDR2 SVGAGI come from the germline V gene (reference sequence). This CDR3 has 14 residues. CDR3 sequence (DNA): TGTGCCAGCGTCAGAGGGGGGGAGAACAATGAGCAGTTCTTC. Encoded protein: CASVRGGENNEQFF.

This chain uses TRBV5-1 with TRBJ2-5; D remains ambiguous. Germline V gene data show CDR1 as SGHRS and CDR2 as YFSETQ. Between the trimmed V and J ends, which lost 0 bases and 7 bases, there was a span of 4 bases. This CDR3 region has 11 residues. The CDR3 spells CASSLEGTQYF. The CDR3, as DNA: TGCGCCAGCAGCTTGGAGGGGACCCAGTACTTC.

The chain is built from TRBV9 and TRBJ1-5; D possibly corresponds to TRBD1 (5 bases). The germline gives CDR1 SGDLS, CDR2 YYNGEE. The CDR3 consists of 13 residues. The V and J ends lost 4 bases and 2 bases respectively, with 7 bases between them. This CDR3 reads CASSPGGNQPQHF. The CDR3 DNA reads TGTGCCAGCAGCCCGGGGGGCAATCAGCCCCAGCATTTT.

This chain connects TRBV5-1 to TRBJ2-1; the match to TRBD2 covers 7 bases. Per germline, CDR1 SGHRS and CDR2 YFSETQ. The CDR3 runs 14 residues. The trim removed 5 bases at V and 0 bases at J, leaving 2 bases unmatched. CDR3 sequence: CASRASGSYNEQFF. CDR3 nucleotide sequence: TGCGCCAGCAGGGCTAGCGGCTCCTACAATGAGCAGTTCTTC.

This clone was found once. The chain combines TRBV5-4 with TRBJ2-1; TRBD2 matches at 16 bases. J lost 8 bases, V lost 6 bases, and 11 bases had no gene match. The germline V gene has CDR1 SGHNT and CDR2 YYREEE (reference sequence). There are 17 residues in the CDR3. CDR3: CASNLGTSGRVRDEQFF. The CDR3 nucleotides read TGTGCCAGCAACCTCGGGACTAGCGGGAGGGTAAGGGATGAGCAGTTCTTC. Drawing the rest from reference TRBV5-4 and TRBJ2-1, the complete variable domain is ETGVTQSPTHLIKTRGQQVTLRCSSQSGHNTVSWYQQALGQGPQFIFQYYREEENGRGNFPPRFSGLQFPNYSSELNVNALELDDSALYLCASNLGTSGRVRDEQFFGPGTRLTVL.

This clone was counted once. CDR3 nucleotide sequence: TGCGCCAGCAGCCAAGATCGGGTTACTGAGCAGTTCTTC. Protein product: CASSQDRVTEQFF. The chain combines TRBV4-3 with TRBJ2-1; no clear D gene. Trimming shortened V by 0 bases and J by 9 bases, and 9 bases separated the two germline ends. The CDR3 is made up of 13 amino acids. The germline V gene encodes CDR1 LGHNA and CDR2 YSLEER.